This entry lists 17 T cell receptor beta chains sequenced from one sample in a study of shared clonotypes between healthy human individuals. Assay: immunoSEQ multiplex PCR; the TCRdb copy retains only in-frame clones and omits some. This table has 500,000 or so clones, 90% to 96% appearing once. Input material: naive CD4+ T cells sorted from blood. The subset denotes: CD45RA+ positively selected. The receptors were gathered from a woman aged 25 to 39 in good health.

The chain combines TRBV6-6 with TRBJ1-5; D not resolved. Germline CDR1 MNHNY, CDR2 SVGAGI (reference sequence). Trimming cost V 2 bases and J 4 bases, with 9 bases left between them. The CDR3 has 14 amino acids. This CDR3 reads CASSYRTDNQPQHF. Written as DNA, the CDR3 is TGTGCCAGCAGTTACAGGACTGATAATCAGCCCCAGCATTTT.

V gene TRBV28 combines with J gene TRBJ2-1; 7 nucleotides agree with TRBD2. Germline loops: CDR1 MDHEN, CDR2 SYDVKM. J gave up 7 bases and V 4 bases, and 1 base lay outside the gene matches. There are 12 residues in the CDR3. The CDR3 here is CASSWGGNEQFF. As DNA, the CDR3 is TGTGCCAGCAGTTGGGGGGGGAATGAGCAGTTCTTC.

This clone showed up just once. V gene TRBV11-1 combines with J gene TRBJ2-1; TRBD2 agrees at 11 bases. V trimming: 6 bases; J trimming: 3 bases; junction bases outside the gene matches: 4. Per germline, CDR1 SGHAT and CDR2 FQDESV (reference sequence). This CDR3 spans 15 amino acids. The CDR3: CASRILAGVYNEQFF. In nucleotides, the CDR3 is TGTGCCAGCAGGATACTAGCGGGAGTCTACAATGAGCAGTTCTTC.

The chain uses TRBV10-3 and TRBJ2-2; D tentatively fits TRBD1 or TRBD2 (5 bases each). With 3 bases removed from V and 5 bases from J, the gap between germline ends came to 13 bases. CDR1 ENHRY and CDR2 SYGVKD come from the germline V gene. The length of the CDR3 is 15 residues. The chain's CDR3 is CAISDLWGLTGELFF. CDR3 coding DNA: TGTGCCATCAGTGATTTATGGGGGTTGACCGGGGAGCTGTTTTTT.

J is TRBJ1-2 and V is TRBV5-8; D not certain. The CDR3 is 14 residues long. The germline CDR1 and CDR2 sequences are SGHTS and YDEGEE. The germline V and J ends were trimmed by 1 base and 8 bases, with 15 bases remaining between them. CDR3 in DNA: TGTGCCAGCAGCTTGTCCGGGAGGCTGAGGGGCTACACCTTC. Protein sequence: CASSLSGRLRGYTF.

The chain employs TRBV6-5 and TRBJ2-1; the match to TRBD1 covers 7 bases. CDR1 and CDR2 from the germline V gene are MNHEY and SVGAGI. V lost 0 bases, J lost 4 bases, and 3 bases stayed unmatched. The CDR3 totals 15 residues. CDR3 residues: CASSYSGTAYNEQFF. CDR3 nucleotide sequence: TGTGCCAGCAGTTACTCCGGGACAGCTTACAATGAGCAGTTCTTC.

The V call is TRBV7-9, the J call TRBJ2-4, with D perhaps being TRBD1 or TRBD2 (5 bases each). The germline CDR1 and CDR2 sequences are SEHNR and FQNEAQ (reference sequence). The ends were cut back, 1 base at V and 8 bases at J, with 6 bases in the middle. This CDR3 contains 12 residues. CDR3 DNA sequence: TGTGCCAGCAGCTTAGGGGACCACATTCAGTACTTC. Amino acid sequence: CASSLGDHIQYF.

The chain links TRBV5-1 to TRBJ2-7, with D possibly matching TRBD1 (6 bases). V gave up 4 bases and J gave up 0 bases, with 14 bases separating them. CDR1 is SGHRS, CDR2 YFSETQ, per germline. The CDR3 spans 15 residues. CDR3 amino acids: CASSPGQPLSYEQYF. The CDR3 nucleotides read TGCGCCAGCAGCCCCGGACAGCCGCTCTCCTACGAGCAGTACTTC.

CDR3 amino acids: CASRPRGRERNQPQHF. The CDR3 DNA is TGTGCCAGCAGACCAAGGGGCAGGGAACGCAATCAGCCCCAGCATTTT. This chain joins TRBV27 and TRBJ1-5; D may be TRBD1 (5 bases). The V and J ends lost 6 bases and 2 bases respectively, with 17 bases between them. The CDR3 runs 16 residues. The germline gives CDR1 MNHEY, CDR2 SMNVEV (reference sequence).

The V call is TRBV6-1, the J call TRBJ2-2; D uncertain. Trimming shortened V by 2 bases and J by 4 bases, and 5 bases separated the two germline ends. This CDR3 has 13 residues. Germline values: CDR1 MNHNS, CDR2 SASEGT. CDR3 coding DNA: TGTGCCAGCAGTGAAATTGGCACCGGGGAGCTGTTTTTT. It encodes CASSEIGTGELFF.

V usage is TRBV2 and J usage is TRBJ1-2; D uncertain. CDR3 length equals 12 residues. Germline CDR1 and CDR2: SNHLY and FYNNEI. Deletions cut 4 bases from V and 6 bases from J, with 9 bases between. The CDR3 DNA reads TGTGCCAGCAGTGGCCTTTGGGATGGCTACACCTTC. Its protein product is CASSGLWDGYTF. The full variable domain, completed using reference TRBV2 and TRBJ1-2, is EPEVTQTPSHQVTQMGQEVILRCVPISNHLYFYWYRQILGQKVEFLVSFYNNEISEKSEIFDDQFSVERPDGSNFTLKIRSTKLEDSAMYFCASSGLWDGYTFGSGTRLTVV.

In the case of this clone: Other DNA sequences in the same sample also yield this CDR3. This chain links TRBV5-4 with TRBJ2-5, with TRBD2 identical over 10 bases. The CDR3 runs to 15 residues. Trimming took 1 base from V and 2 from J; bases not matched to a gene: 2. The germline V gene has CDR1 SGHNT and CDR2 YYREEE (reference sequence). The CDR3 DNA follows: TGTGCCAGCAGCTTGACTAGCGGGGCACAAGAGACCCAGTACTTC. It is translated as CASSLTSGAQETQYF.

This rearrangement joins TRBV28 to TRBJ2-5, with D maybe TRBD1 (6 bases). Germline loops: CDR1 MDHEN, CDR2 SYDVKM. The ends were cut back, 5 bases at V and 9 bases at J, with 13 bases in the middle. This CDR3 comprises 12 residues. The CDR3 bases are TGTGCCAGCAGTCCCCCGACAGGCGCCCAGTACTTC. Its translation is CASSPPTGAQYF. Based on the CDR3 plus reference TRBV28 and TRBJ2-5, the full variable domain is DVKVTQSSRYLVKRTGEKVFLECVQDMDHENMFWYRQDPGLGLRLIYFSYDVKMKEKGDIPEGYSVSREKKERFSLILESASTNQTSMYLCASSPPTGAQYFGPGTRLLVL.

The chain has TRBV5-1 and TRBJ2-1, with D tentatively TRBD1 or TRBD2 (5 bases each). Per the germline V gene, CDR1 is SGHRS and CDR2 is YFSETQ. The CDR3 is made up of 16 amino acids. V was pared by 3 bases and J by 0 bases, with 13 bases between. CDR3 amino acids: CASSSGRSSSYNEQFF. CDR3 DNA: TGCGCCAGCAGCTCGGGACGGTCGAGCTCCTACAATGAGCAGTTCTTC.

This clone appeared once. The chain has TRBV11-2 and TRBJ2-1, with TRBD2 matching 8 bases. From germline, CDR1 is SGHAT and CDR2 FQNNGV. Germline trimming cut 2 bases from V and 2 bases from J; bases unmatched to any gene: 2. This CDR3 has 15 amino acids. DNA for the CDR3: TGTGCCAGCAGCTTATACGGGGGGGCCTACAATGAGCAGTTCTTC. Residues: CASSLYGGAYNEQFF. Full variable domain (remainder filled in from reference TRBV11-2 and TRBJ2-1): EAGVAQSPRYKIIEKRQSVAFWCNPISGHATLYWYQQILGQGPKLLIQFQNNGVVDDSQLPKDRFSAERLKGVDSTLKIQPAKLEDSAVYLCASSLYGGAYNEQFFGPGTRLTVL.

The gene calls are TRBV11-2 and TRBJ1-1; D is undetermined. V was shortened by 5 bases and J by 3 bases, with 10 bases between the two germline ends. The length of the CDR3 is 13 residues. Looked up from germline, CDR1 is SGHAT and CDR2 is FQNNGV. CDR3 sequence reads: CASSLRADTEAFF. The CDR3 DNA is TGTGCCAGCAGCCTCCGGGCGGACACTGAAGCTTTCTTT.

The rearrangement joins TRBV5-1 to TRBJ2-7; perhaps TRBD2 as D (6 bases). V lost 5 bases, J lost 2 bases, and 14 bases lay in between. The CDR3 length is 14 residues. Germline V gene lookup returns CDR1 SGHRS and CDR2 YFSETQ. CDR3 nucleotides: TGCGCCAGCAGTCCCGACACGGGAGCCTACGAGCAGTACTTC. Its translation is CASSPDTGAYEQYF.